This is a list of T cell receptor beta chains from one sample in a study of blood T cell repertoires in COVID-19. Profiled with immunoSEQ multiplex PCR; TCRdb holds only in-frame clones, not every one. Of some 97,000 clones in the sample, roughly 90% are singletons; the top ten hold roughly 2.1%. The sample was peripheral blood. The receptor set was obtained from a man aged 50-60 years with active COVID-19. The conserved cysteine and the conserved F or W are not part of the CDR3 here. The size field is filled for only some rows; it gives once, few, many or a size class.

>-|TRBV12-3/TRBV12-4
ASSGGGGKPLH
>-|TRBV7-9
ASSPRSASGLMDEQF
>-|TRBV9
ASSGGQGSYNEQF
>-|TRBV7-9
ASSLDGAGGSYGYT
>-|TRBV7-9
ASSSTEMNTEAF
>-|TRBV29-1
SVVGLRNYGYT
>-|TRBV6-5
ASSYEPGSGTEAF
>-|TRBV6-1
ASSGRTAGVGSGNTIY
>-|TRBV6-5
ASPNAPGSSPLH
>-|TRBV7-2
ASSPQGNQPQH
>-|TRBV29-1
SVRTRLAPLKSY
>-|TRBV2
ASSEVAESSYNSPLH
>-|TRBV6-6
ASSFDRGRTSGRSTDTQY
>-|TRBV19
ASSPQGTVGYT
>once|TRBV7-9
ASSLTRRTSGFSEQF
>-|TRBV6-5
ASSNNYYGYT
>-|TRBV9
ASSVAPVASGTQETQY
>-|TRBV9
ASSVGQLNTEAF
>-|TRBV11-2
ASSLRTSRYNEQF
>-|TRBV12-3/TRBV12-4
ASSSGRDTQY
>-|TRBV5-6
ASSLRLAGIYNEQF
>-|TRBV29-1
SVGGTSGRTSTDTQY
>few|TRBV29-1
SVEGQVGYGYT